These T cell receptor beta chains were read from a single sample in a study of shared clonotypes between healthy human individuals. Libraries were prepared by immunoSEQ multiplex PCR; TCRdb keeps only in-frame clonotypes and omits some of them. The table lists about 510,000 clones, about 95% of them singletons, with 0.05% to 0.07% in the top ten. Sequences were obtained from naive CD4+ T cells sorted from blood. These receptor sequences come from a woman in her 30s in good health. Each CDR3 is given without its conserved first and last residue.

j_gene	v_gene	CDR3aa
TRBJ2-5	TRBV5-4	ASSFRTGDETQY
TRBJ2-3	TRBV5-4	ASSLGLAGSDTQY
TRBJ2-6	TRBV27	ASRRASTWSGANVLT
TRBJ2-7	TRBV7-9	ASSLLVRAGGYEQY
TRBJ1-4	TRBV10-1	ASSEIAGTNEKLF
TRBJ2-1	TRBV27	ASSLALAGYNEQF
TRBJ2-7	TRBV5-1	ASSLAIRLGSYEQY
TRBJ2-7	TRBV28	ASRPGQGAREQY
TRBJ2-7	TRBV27	ASSPTFYDEQY
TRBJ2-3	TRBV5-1	ASSAQPSPRLLTDTQY
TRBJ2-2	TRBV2	ASSVSGTANTGELF
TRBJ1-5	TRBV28	ASTLGGTISNQPQH
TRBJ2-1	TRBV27	ASSLFVGAGFNEQF
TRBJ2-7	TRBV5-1	ASSSGKVAYEQY
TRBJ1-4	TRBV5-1	ASSFGTETRNEKLF
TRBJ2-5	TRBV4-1	ASRALGQETQY
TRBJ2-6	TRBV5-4	ASSLGQLNGGANVLT
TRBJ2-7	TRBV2	ASAPGTGAYEQY
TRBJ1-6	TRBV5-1	ASSRSTGARDSPLH
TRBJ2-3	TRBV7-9	ASSSGGLPLSTDTQY
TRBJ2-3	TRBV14	ASSPRAGTSTDTQY
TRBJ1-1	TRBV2	ASSEIGARRFNTEAF
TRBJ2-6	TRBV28	ASIAGQGVNVLT
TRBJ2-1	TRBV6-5	ASSPRVVDEQF
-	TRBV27	ASSYRGLSSYEQY
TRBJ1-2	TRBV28	ASSLPPRYGYT
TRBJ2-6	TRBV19	ASRQDRAGANVLT
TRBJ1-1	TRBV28	ASSSSPGTGVKYTEAF
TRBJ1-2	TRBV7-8	ASSLDGTGFDGYT
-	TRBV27	ASRLAGATYEQY
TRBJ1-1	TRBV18	ASSPGGNTEAF
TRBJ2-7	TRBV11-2	ASSSARLAGVREQY
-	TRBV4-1	ASSQVAGGYEQY
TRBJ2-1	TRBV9	ASSGTSRGDEQF
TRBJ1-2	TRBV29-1	SVEAGVYGYT
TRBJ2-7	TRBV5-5	ASSFTGAYEQY
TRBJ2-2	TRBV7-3	ASSEGTGANTGELF